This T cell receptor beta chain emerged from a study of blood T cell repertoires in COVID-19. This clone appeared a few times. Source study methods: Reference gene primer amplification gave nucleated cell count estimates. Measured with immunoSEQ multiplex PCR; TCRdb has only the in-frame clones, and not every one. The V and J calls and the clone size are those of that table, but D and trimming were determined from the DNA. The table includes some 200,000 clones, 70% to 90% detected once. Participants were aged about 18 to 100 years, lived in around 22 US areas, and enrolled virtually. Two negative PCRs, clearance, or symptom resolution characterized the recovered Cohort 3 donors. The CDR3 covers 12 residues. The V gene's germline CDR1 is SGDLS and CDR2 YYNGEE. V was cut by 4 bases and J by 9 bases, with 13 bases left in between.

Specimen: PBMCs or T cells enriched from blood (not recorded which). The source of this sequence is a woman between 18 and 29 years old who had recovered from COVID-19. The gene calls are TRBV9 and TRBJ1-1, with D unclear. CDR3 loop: CASSNRGSQAFF. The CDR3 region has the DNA TGTGCCAGCAGCAACCGGGGATCCCAAGCTTTCTTT. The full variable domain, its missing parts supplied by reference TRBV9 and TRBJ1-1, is DSGVTQTPKHLITATGQRVTLRCSPRSGDLSVYWYQQSLDQGLQFLIQYYNGEERAKGNILERFSAQQFPDLHSELNLSSLELGDSALYFCASSNRGSQAFFGQGTRLTVV.